The 25 T cell receptor beta chains given below trace back to one sample, sequenced in a study of cytomegalovirus exposure and HLA in healthy donors. The primer mix had 60 Vbeta and 13 Jbeta primers. Some clones are missing from TCRdb's copy, which holds only in-frame ones; the method was immunoSEQ multiplex PCR. The sample records about 160,000 clones, roughly 80% being singletons. Sequencing used PBMCs. Every receptor here comes from a woman between 25 and 40 years old in good health and CMV-seropositive.

This chain connects TRBV5-1 to TRBJ2-5, with D perhaps TRBD2 (6 bases). V lost 2 bases to trimming and J lost 1 base, with 12 bases between them. Germline V lookup: CDR1 SGHRS, CDR2 YFSETQ. This CDR3 contains 15 residues. For the CDR3, the DNA is TGCGCCAGCAGCTTAGGGCTGGGGGGCCAAGAGACCCAGTACTTC. Translated: CASSLGLGGQETQYF. The full variable domain, in which reference TRBV5-1 and TRBJ2-5 provide the parts outside the CDR3, is KAGVTQTPRYLIKTRGQQVTLSCSPISGHRSVSWYQQTPGQGLQFLFEYFSETQRNKGNFPGRFSGRQFSNSRSEMNVSTLELGDSALYLCASSLGLGGQETQYFGPGTRLLVL.

The chain combines TRBV5-1 with TRBJ1-4; 7 nucleotides align to TRBD1. The CDR3 runs to 14 residues. The germline CDR1 and CDR2 sequences are SGHRS and YFSETQ. V was pared by 5 bases and J by 3 bases, with 4 bases of the junction left unmatched. The CDR3 DNA reads TGCGCCAGCAGTAGAGGGACAGCTAATGAAAAACTGTTTTTT. Translating it yields CASSRGTANEKLFF.

The chain couples TRBV6-1 to TRBJ1-1, with 7 bases matching TRBD1. This CDR3 region has 16 residues. Germline V gives CDR1 MNHNS, CDR2 SASEGT. With V trimmed by 1 base and J by 2 bases, 7 bases remained unmatched. DNA of the CDR3: TGTGCCAGCAGTGAAGGGTACAGGGGCTTTAACACTGAAGCTTTCTTT. It translates to CASSEGYRGFNTEAFF.

The chain employs TRBV29-1 and TRBJ1-2, with D hard to call. The CDR3 runs 19 residues. The germline V gene encodes CDR1 SQVTM and CDR2 ANQGSEA. V lost 4 bases to trimming and J lost 0 bases, with 27 bases between them. DNA for the CDR3: TGCAGCGTTGGCCCCCATCCAACGGAAGTAGCGGGTTCTAACTATGGCTACACCTTC. The encoded protein is CSVGPHPTEVAGSNYGYTF.

The V gene is TRBV7-6, the J gene TRBJ1-2, with D unresolved. Per germline, CDR1 SGHVS and CDR2 FNYEAQ. The CDR3 runs to 15 residues. Trimming pared 0 bases from V and 3 bases from J, leaving 11 bases between. CDR3: CASSLAGGLDYGYTF. The CDR3, as DNA: TGTGCCAGCAGCTTAGCCGGCGGTTTGGACTATGGCTACACCTTC.

The genes are TRBV5-1 and TRBJ2-5, with D tentatively TRBD1 (5 bases). Trimming removed 1 base at V and 3 bases at J, with 10 bases between. The CDR3 loop spans 14 amino acids. Germline V gene lookup returns CDR1 SGHRS and CDR2 YFSETQ. Here the CDR3 DNA reads TGCGCCAGCAGCTTGCAGGGTGGGGAAGAGACCCAGTACTTC. It encodes CASSLQGGEETQYF.

The genes are TRBV9 and TRBJ2-3; TRBD2 agrees at 8 bases. The CDR3 loop spans 15 amino acids. Germline CDR1 reads SGDLS; CDR2 reads YYNGEE. The ends lost 3 bases at V and 5 bases at J; junction bases unmatched: 8. Here the CDR3 DNA reads TGTGCCAGCAGCGCGGGGGGGCCTTTGGGAGATACGCAGTATTTT. Its protein is CASSAGGPLGDTQYF. The full variable domain, rest sourced from reference TRBV9 and TRBJ2-3, is DSGVTQTPKHLITATGQRVTLRCSPRSGDLSVYWYQQSLDQGLQFLIQYYNGEERAKGNILERFSAQQFPDLHSELNLSSLELGDSALYFCASSAGGPLGDTQYFGPGTRLTVL.

This clone has a handful of counts. The CDR3 region has the DNA TGTGCCAGCAGTTATCGGGCGGGGGACGCTTTCTTT. This translates into CASSYRAGDAFF. The chain is built from TRBV6-6 and TRBJ1-1; tentative D call: TRBD1 (5 bases). V was cut by 3 bases and J by 11 bases, with 13 bases left in between. The CDR3 runs 12 residues. Per germline, CDR1 MNHNY and CDR2 SVGAGI (reference sequence).

A word on this clone: The same CDR3 is also encoded by other DNA sequences in this sample. The chain combines TRBV4-2 with TRBJ2-7; perhaps TRBD2 as D (5 bases). The CDR3 length is 15 residues. V was trimmed by 0 bases and J by 3 bases, leaving 12 bases between them. From germline, CDR1 is LGHNA and CDR2 YNFKEQ. The CDR3 loop reads CASSQDLSGYYEQYF. The CDR3, as DNA: TGTGCCAGCAGCCAAGATCTCTCGGGGTACTACGAGCAGTACTTC.

Here the CDR3 DNA reads TGTGCCAGCAGCCTTAGGTCGGGGTACTATGGCTACACCTTC. Its protein product is CASSLRSGYYGYTF. The rearrangement uses TRBV7-9 and TRBJ1-2, with D unclear. Germline V gives CDR1 SEHNR, CDR2 FQNEAQ (reference sequence). This CDR3 region has 14 residues. Deletions cut 5 bases from V and 3 bases from J, with 13 bases between. Using reference TRBV7-9 and TRBJ1-2 for the parts outside the CDR3, the full variable domain is DTGVSQNPRHKITKRGQNVTFRCDPISEHNRLYWYRQTLGQGPEFLTYFQNEAQLEKSRLLSDRFSAERPKGSFSTLEIQRTEQGDSAMYLCASSLRSGYYGYTFGSGTRLTVV.

V gene TRBV5-1 combines with J gene TRBJ1-6; 8 bases are shared with TRBD1. J lost 7 bases, V lost 0 bases, and 0 bases had no gene match. This CDR3 spans 14 amino acids. The V gene's germline CDR1 is SGHRS and CDR2 YFSETQ. CDR3 region: CASSLGQGNSPLHF. The CDR3 coding sequence is TGCGCCAGCAGCTTGGGACAGGGGAATTCACCCCTCCACTTT.

In this sample, this clone turned up a few times. The genes are TRBV5-1 and TRBJ2-1; 7 nucleotides match TRBD1. There are 16 residues in the CDR3. The junction had 14 bases not matched to a gene; V was cut back by 4 bases and J by 7 bases. CDR1 is SGHRS, CDR2 YFSETQ, per germline. The CDR3 loop reads CASSPRTGPLLNEQFF. CDR3 nucleotide sequence: TGCGCCAGCAGCCCACGGACAGGACCACTTCTAAATGAGCAGTTCTTC.

The CDR3 sequence: CASSTDRAYGYTF. The CDR3 region has the DNA TGTGCCAGCAGCACCGACAGAGCCTATGGCTACACCTTC. The V call is TRBV6-6, the J call TRBJ1-2, with a possible D match to TRBD1 (5 bases). The V end was cut by 6 bases, the J end by 4 bases, with 12 bases between. This CDR3 has 13 residues. The V gene's germline CDR1 is MNHNY and CDR2 SVGAGI (reference sequence).

V gene TRBV5-4 combines with J gene TRBJ1-1; TRBD1 matches 9 bases. The CDR3 has 14 residues. The V segment lost 2 bases and the J segment 3 bases; nucleotides outside the gene matches: 2. Germline V gene lookup returns CDR1 SGHNT and CDR2 YYREEE (reference sequence). The CDR3 region is CASSLQGADTEAFF. The CDR3 nucleotides are TGTGCCAGCAGCTTACAGGGGGCCGACACTGAAGCTTTCTTT.

The CDR3 bases are TGTGCCAGTAGTCGTAACACAGGGCATGGCTACACCTTC. This gives the protein CASSRNTGHGYTF. This sequence joins TRBV19 and TRBJ1-2; possibly TRBD1 for D (6 bases). The CDR3 contains 13 residues. CDR1 and CDR2 from the germline V gene are LNHDA and SQIVND (reference sequence). Trimming stripped 5 bases from V and 6 bases from J, with 13 bases between.

The chain joins TRBV6-1 to TRBJ2-2; no firm D call. The length of the CDR3 is 15 residues. Trimming took 6 bases from V and 1 from J, leaving 12 bases between them. Germline V gene data show CDR1 as MNHNS and CDR2 as SASEGT. This chain's CDR3 is CASRLWALNTGELFF. CDR3 coding DNA: TGTGCCAGCAGGCTTTGGGCCCTGAACACCGGGGAGCTGTTTTTT.

The chain carries TRBV13 and TRBJ1-2; D is perhaps TRBD1 (6 bases). This CDR3 is built from 13 residues. V was shortened by 3 bases and J by 8 bases, with 13 bases between the two germline ends. CDR1 is PRHDT and CDR2 is FYEKMQ in the germline V gene (reference sequence). The CDR3 DNA sequence: TGTGCCAGCAGCTTCACAGGGTTCAGGGGCTACACCTTC. It encodes CASSFTGFRGYTF.

This chain uses TRBV2 with TRBJ1-2; D gene uncertain. This CDR3 region has 13 residues. Trimming left V 5 bases short and J 8 bases short, with 15 bases between. Germline V gene sequence: CDR1 SNHLY, CDR2 FYNNEI. The CDR3 sequence is CASSPGKRWGYTF. DNA for the CDR3: TGTGCCAGCAGTCCAGGAAAAAGGTGGGGCTACACCTTC.

This sequence joins TRBV7-9 and TRBJ2-2; TRBD1 might be the D (6 bases). Between the trimmed V and J ends, which lost 6 bases and 3 bases, there was a span of 14 bases. Per germline, CDR1 SEHNR and CDR2 FQNEAQ (reference sequence). The CDR3 runs 15 residues. The CDR3 spells CASSYYGTYTGELFF. The CDR3, as DNA: TGTGCCAGCAGTTATTACGGGACATACACCGGGGAGCTGTTTTTT.

V usage is TRBV28 and J usage is TRBJ1-2, with D maybe TRBD1 (6 bases). The V and J ends lost 1 base and 10 bases respectively, with 10 bases between them. Germline CDR1 is MDHEN and CDR2 is SYDVKM. This CDR3 has 12 residues. Here the CDR3 reads CASSLFGQFYTF. Here the CDR3 DNA reads TGTGCCAGCAGTTTATTCGGACAGTTCTACACCTTC.

V and J are TRBV5-1 and TRBJ2-5; D is possibly TRBD1 (6 bases). Trimming cost V 4 bases and J 5 bases, with 21 bases left between them. Germline V lookup: CDR1 SGHRS, CDR2 YFSETQ. The CDR3 consists of 16 residues. For the CDR3, the DNA is TGCGCCAGCAGCCCTGACGCATCCAGGGGCGTCGAGACCCAGTACTTC. Encoded protein: CASSPDASRGVETQYF.

This chain joins TRBV7-2 and TRBJ2-3; the match to TRBD2 covers 12 bases. CDR3 length: 19 amino acids. CDR1 and CDR2 from the germline V gene are SGHTA and FQGNSA. The ends lost 7 bases at V and 2 bases at J; junction bases unmatched: 16. In nucleotides, the CDR3 is TGTGCCAGCAACCAATTTGTCCTAGCGGGGGGGCCGGTCACAGATACGCAGTATTTT. It encodes CASNQFVLAGGPVTDTQYF.

The chain carries TRBV29-1 and TRBJ2-3; 11 bases match TRBD2. This CDR3 spans 13 amino acids. The V segment lost 6 bases and the J segment 5 bases; nucleotides outside the gene matches: 4. In germline, CDR1 is SQVTM, CDR2 ANQGSEA. The CDR3 sequence is CSVFTSGGDTQYF. CDR3 bases: TGCAGCGTCTTCACTAGCGGGGGAGATACGCAGTATTTT.

V usage is TRBV7-6 and J usage is TRBJ1-2; unclear D gene. The CDR3 covers 15 residues. V lost 5 bases, J lost 2 bases, and 15 bases lay in between. The germline V gene has CDR1 SGHVS and CDR2 FNYEAQ. The CDR3 nucleotides are TGTGCCAGCAGCCTCACAGAGACTACAAACTATGGCTACACCTTC. This gives the protein CASSLTETTNYGYTF. Filled out from reference TRBV7-6 and TRBJ1-2, the complete variable domain reads GAGVSQSPRYKVTKRGQDVALRCDPISGHVSLYWYRQALGQGPEFLTYFNYEAQQDKSGLPNDRFSAERPEGSISTLTIQRTEQRDSAMYRCASSLTETTNYGYTFGSGTRLTVV.

V gene TRBV5-1 combines with J gene TRBJ2-1; 8 bases agree with TRBD1. V lost 5 bases and J lost 0; bases outside the gene matches: 10. The CDR3 length is 17 residues. Germline assignment: CDR1 SGHRS and CDR2 YFSETQ. The CDR3 coding sequence is TGCGCCAGCAGTTCGTTCAGGGGGCATAGCTCCTACAATGAGCAGTTCTTC. Residues: CASSSFRGHSSYNEQFF.